Sequencing of this T cell receptor beta chain was carried out in a study of Ad26.COV2.S vaccination and SARS-CoV-2 variants (dated by TCRdb to about 2021). Turning to the overall study: Donors in the vaccine arm were drawn from COV1001, a phase I-IIa trial of Ad26.COV2.S in healthy adults that was multicentre, randomized, double-blind and placebo-controlled. Ad26.COV2.S was administered intramuscularly at a dose of 5x10^10 or 1x10^11 viral particles, either as one shot or as two shots given 56 days apart. TCRbeta repertoire sequencing served as the tool for gauging how specific and how broad the SARS-CoV-2-reactive T cell receptors were following Ad26.COV2.S vaccination. A total of around 32 samples were included in the TCR-sequenced set, comprising roughly 19 Ad26.COV2.S vaccine recipients, 5 placebo recipients and 8 SARS-CoV-2 convalescent individuals. Participants in the trial were split at random into five groups of five each, receiving low-dose or high-dose Ad26.COV2.S once or twice, or else placebo on both occasions. Investigators did not know the trial group allocation while performing experiments and assessing outcomes.

This specimen's treatment or condition label, per the study, means: 19 received Ad26.COV2.S at low or high dose, single or two shots; roughly five received placebo; per-sample allocation not given. Repertoires of vaccine and placebo recipients were sequenced from samples collected on day 63 after the first injection. In Cohort 1b, about 25 adults aged 18-55 years were enrolled at a single site in Boston, USA, between 29 July and 7 August 2020. As a vaccine, Ad26.COV2.S was a replication-incompetent adenovirus type 26 vector that expressed a prefusion-stabilized SARS-CoV-2 spike protein derived from the original Wuhan strain. The immunoSEQ Assay was the method used to sequence TCRbeta CDR3 regions. After extraction, genomic DNA underwent amplification by bias-controlled multiplex PCR, followed by high-throughput sequencing. In the original analysis: To quantify the absolute abundance of each unique TCRbeta CDR3 region, sequences were collapsed and filtered. T cell fraction was estimated by normalizing TCRbeta template counts to usable DNA, with usable DNA measured through amplification of reference genes found in all nucleated cells. Repertoire TCRs were annotated as SARS-CoV-2-specific by exact matching of V gene, CDR3 amino acid sequence and J gene to a known reactive TCR set. The reference SARS-CoV-2 TCR set was derived from MIRA and filtered for enrichment in COVID-19-positive ImmuneCODE repertoires, a step that removed public or cross-reactive TCRs. Drawing on the MIRA antigens, annotated TCRs were analysed further at the level of specific ORF or position within ORF. Depth was the summed frequency of annotated unique rearrangements, while breadth was defined as annotated unique rearrangements over total unique productive rearrangements. TCR breadth was compared between groups using two-sided Wilcoxon rank-sum tests. As stored in TCRdb, this immuneACCESS dataset retains in-frame rearrangements with V and J assigned. A fraction of the clones does not appear; measured against another copy, unresolved V genes explain less than half of the discrepancy, and the remainder lacks a known reason. V, J and clone size reflect that table, while D and trimming were determined from the DNA. Within this sample are some 480,000 clones, with about 83% of them counted one time only. 9.5% to 15% of the sample is taken by the ten largest.

With respect to this clone: Which antigen it targets is not known. No quality values exist for individual bases; no much larger clone is one base distant.

The V and J ends are trimmed by 6 bases and 7 bases, leaving 18 bases between them. Spanning cysteine to phenylalanine, the CDR3 consists of 14 amino acids. Of the read, only the CDR3 DNA is kept; its 42 bases are in frame from base 1. The germline V gene (reference sequence) specifies LNHDA as CDR1 and SQIVND as CDR2. Summary of the overall study and its limitations: The authors noted that the TCR breadth and depth analyses may have underestimated total T cell responses. Higher spike-specific TCR breadth was observed in Ad26.COV2.S recipients than in placebo recipients (P = 0.0014). The study was not powered for comparison of responses between vaccine doses or regimens. Comparable non-spike TCR breadth was observed between vaccine and placebo recipients, consistent with only spike being contained in the vaccine. After vaccination, spike-specific CD8+ and CD4+ T cell responses were reported to show substantial breadth.

This receptor chain uses TRBV19 and TRBJ2-5, with a weak D call of TRBD2 (6 bases match). The source is a person aged 18-65 years who received the Ad26.COV2.S COVID-19 vaccine or a placebo. The sequencing used peripheral blood, collected in a trial of Ad26.COV2.S vaccine versus placebo. The nucleotide sequence is TGTGCCAGTAGCAACCGGGACCCGCGGGGGACCCAGTACTTC. This gives the protein CASSNRDPRGTQYF. Joined to the reference TRBV19 and TRBJ2-5 proteins, this CDR3 gives the full variable domain: DGGITQSPKYLFRKEGQNVTLSCEQNLNHDAMYWYRQDPGQGLRLIYYSQIVNDFQKGDIAEGYSVSREKKESFPLTVTSAQKNPTAFYLCASSNRDPRGTQYFGPGTRLLVL.